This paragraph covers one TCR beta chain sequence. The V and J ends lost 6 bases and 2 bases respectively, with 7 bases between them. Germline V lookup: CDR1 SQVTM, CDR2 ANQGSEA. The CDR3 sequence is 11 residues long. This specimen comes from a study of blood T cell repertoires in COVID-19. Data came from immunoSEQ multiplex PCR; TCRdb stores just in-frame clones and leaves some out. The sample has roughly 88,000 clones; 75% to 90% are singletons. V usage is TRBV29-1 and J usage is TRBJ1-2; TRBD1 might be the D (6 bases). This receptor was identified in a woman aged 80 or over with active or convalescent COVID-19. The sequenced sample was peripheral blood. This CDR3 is CSVGQNYGYTF. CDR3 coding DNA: TGCAGCGTCGGACAGAACTATGGCTACACCTTC.